Listed below are T cell receptor beta chains from one sample, sequenced in a study of blood T cells in healthy people across ages. From the 5' RACE reads, TCRdb called clonotypes with MiXCR, one entry per CDR3 protein. The repertoire holds 1.5 million to 2 million distinct CDR3 sequences, about two fifths seen once, with 23% in the top ten. The sample consisted of blood. These receptors all come from a human donor in good health. The CDR3 runs from the conserved cysteine through the conserved F or W. A D gene is named only where the DNA matches it firmly. Expanded clones get a size class; other rows say once, few or many, or leave the size out.

TRBJ2-5,TRBV7-9,NA,NA,TGTGCCAGCAGCTTGAGGTTAGGGGATTACCAAGAGACCCAGTACTTC,CASSLRLGDYQETQYF
TRBJ2-1,TRBV7-9,TRBD2,NA,TGTGCCAGCAGCCCGGGACTAGCGGGGTACTTCGATGAGCAGTTCTTC,CASSPGLAGYFDEQFF
TRBJ1-1,TRBV7-9,NA,NA,TGTGCCAGCCAATCGGGTACTGAAGCTTTCTTT,CASQSGTEAFF
TRBJ2-3,TRBV5-1,NA,NA,TGCGCCAGCAGCTTGGATCGGCAGGGGCCGCCCTTTAGCACAGATACGCAGTATTTT,CASSLDRQGPPFSTDTQYF
TRBJ1-5,TRBV24-1,NA,few,TGTGCCACCAGTGATCACGGACATCAGCCCCAGCATTTT,CATSDHGHQPQHF
TRBJ2-7,TRBV20-1,NA,NA,TGCAGTGCTGGGGGACCATCCTACGAGCAGTACTTC,CSAGGPSYEQYF
TRBJ2-1,TRBV24-1,NA,NA,TGTGCCACAGGCGGGGTTGGTGAGCAGTTCTTC,CATGGVGEQFF
TRBJ1-2,TRBV7-9,NA,once,TGTGCCAACAGCTCCCCCGCGGGAAGATCCCGGTATGGCTACACCTTC,CANSSPAGRSRYGYTF
TRBJ2-3,TRBV12-3/TRBV12-4,TRBD1,NA,TGTGCCAGCAGCCCCGACAGGGTGGGCCCAGATGCGCAGTATTTT,CASSPDRVGPDAQYF
TRBJ2-7,TRBV9,NA,few,TGTGCCAGCAGCGTAGCTTGGGGACTGACCTACGAGCAGTACTTC,CASSVAWGLTYEQYF
TRBJ2-4,TRBV20-1,TRBD1,few,TGCAGAATGGGACAGGGCAAAAACATTCAGTACTTC,CRMGQGKNIQYF
TRBJ2-1,TRBV9,TRBD2,NA,TGTGCCAGCAGTGGCAGCGGGGGGTTCTTCTCTGAGCAGTTCTTC,CASSGSGGFFSEQFF
TRBJ2-5,TRBV12-3/TRBV12-4,NA,many,TGTGCCAGCACTCAAGGGGGGGGAGAGACCCAGTACTTC,CASTQGGGETQYF
TRBJ1-2,TRBV7-2,NA,few,TGTGCCAGCAGTCCCACGAGCCAGGGTTTGGTGTTGGGCTACACCTTC,CASSPTSQGLVLGYTF
TRBJ1-4,TRBV15,TRBD1,NA,TGTGCCACCAGCAGACCTAACAGGGGCCGGGAAAAACTGTTTTTT,CATSRPNRGREKLFF
TRBJ1-4,TRBV4-1,NA,few,TGCGCCAGCAGCGTTATTCAGGGGCGCGGGGAAAAACTGTTTTTT,CASSVIQGRGEKLFF
TRBJ2-7,TRBV7-3,NA,NA,TGTGCCAGCAGCGACACAGGGTCGGAGCAGTACTTC,CASSDTGSEQYF
TRBJ2-1,TRBV4-2,NA,NA,TGTGCCAGCAGCCAAGCGGTTGATGAGCAGTTCTTC,CASSQAVDEQFF
TRBJ1-2,TRBV7-9,NA,few,TGTGCCAGCAGCTTAGGAGAGGGGCAGGTCACCTTC,CASSLGEGQVTF
TRBJ2-3,TRBV18,TRBD2,NA,TGTGCCAGCTCACCACCGGAGCGGGGAGGCACAGATACGCAGTATTTT,CASSPPERGGTDTQYF
TRBJ1-2,TRBV12-3/TRBV12-4,NA,NA,TGTGCCAGCGGACCCACAGGAGGGCATGGCTACACCTTC,CASGPTGGHGYTF
TRBJ2-5,TRBV10-3,NA,few,TGTGCCATCAGTGAGTGGCACAGGGAGGGATCCCAAGAGACCCAGTACTTC,CAISEWHREGSQETQYF
TRBJ2-7,TRBV4-1,NA,NA,TGCGCCAGCAGCCCGGCGGGGGACATTTGGGCCGAGCAGTACTTC,CASSPAGDIWAEQYF
TRBJ2-1,TRBV29-1,TRBD1,NA,TGCAGCATTGAAGAGACAGGGTTCGACGAGCAGTTCTTC,CSIEETGFDEQFF
TRBJ2-7,TRBV9,TRBD2,NA,TGTGCCAGCAGCGTAGTGGCTAGCGGCCTCTACGAGCAGTACTTC,CASSVVASGLYEQYF
TRBJ2-6,TRBV5-1,TRBD2,few,TGCGCCAGCAGCTGGGGGGGTAGCTCTGGGGCCAACGTCCTGACTTTC,CASSWGGSSGANVLTF
TRBJ1-1,TRBV12-3/TRBV12-4,NA,few,TGTGCCAGCAGTTCCTCTGACATCTTAGCTTTCTTT,CASSSSDILAFF
TRBJ2-1,TRBV12-3/TRBV12-4,TRBD1,few,TGTGCCAGCAGTTTAAGGGACAGGGGGCCCGGTGAGCAGTTCTTC,CASSLRDRGPGEQFF